This TCR beta chain stems from a study of blood T cell repertoires in COVID-19. The wider study: In each case, the material was cDNA or gDNA derived from T cells, B-cell-depleted T cells, or PBMCs.

Trimming pared 1 base from V and 0 bases from J, leaving 14 bases between. Germline V gene sequence: CDR1 SGHRS, CDR2 YFSETQ. The CDR3 is 16 amino acids. In the source study's methods: Amplified reference gene primers provided the basis for estimating nucleated cell counts. The repertoire was sequenced with immunoSEQ multiplex PCR; TCRdb's copy has only in-frame clones and lacks some. V, J and clone size are those of that table, while D and trimming were read from the DNA. The table has 130,000 to 150,000 clones, approximately 92% seen once. The sample consisted of peripheral blood. This sequence was found in a woman aged 55-70 years with active COVID-19. The chain is built from TRBV5-1 and TRBJ2-7; possibly TRBD2 for D (6 bases). CDR3 sequence (DNA): TGCGCCAGCAGCTTGTCTGGGAGGTTGAGCTCCTACGAGCAGTACTTC. Amino acid sequence: CASSLSGRLSSYEQYF.